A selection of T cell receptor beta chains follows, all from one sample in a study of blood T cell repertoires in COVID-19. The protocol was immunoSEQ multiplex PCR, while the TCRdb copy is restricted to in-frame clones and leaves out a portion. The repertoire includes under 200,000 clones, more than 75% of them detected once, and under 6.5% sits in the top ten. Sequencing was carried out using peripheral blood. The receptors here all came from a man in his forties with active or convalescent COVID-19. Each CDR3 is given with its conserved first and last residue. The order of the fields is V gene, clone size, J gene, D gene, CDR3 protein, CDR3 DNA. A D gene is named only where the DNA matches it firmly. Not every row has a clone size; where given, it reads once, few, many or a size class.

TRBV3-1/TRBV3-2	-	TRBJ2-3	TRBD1	CASSQGDSPQYF	TGTGCCAGCAGCCAAGGGGACAGCCCGCAGTATTTT
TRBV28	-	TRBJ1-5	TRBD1	CASSQTGGYQPQHF	TGTGCCAGCAGTCAGACAGGGGGTTATCAGCCCCAGCATTTT
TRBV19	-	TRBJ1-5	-	CASSISHYSNQPQHF	TGTGCCAGTAGTATTTCACACTATAGCAATCAGCCCCAGCATTTT
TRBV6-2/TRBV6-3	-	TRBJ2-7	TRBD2	CASSYRSGSIYEQYF	TGTGCCAGCAGTTACCGTAGCGGGAGTATCTACGAGCAGTACTTC
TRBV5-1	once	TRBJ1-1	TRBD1	CASSLTVQGPMNTEAFF	TGCGCCAGCAGCTTGACCGTACAGGGGCCTATGAACACTGAAGCTTTCTTT
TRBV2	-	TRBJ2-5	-	CASSGVGWETQYF	TGTGCCAGCAGCGGGGTTGGGTGGGAGACCCAGTACTTC
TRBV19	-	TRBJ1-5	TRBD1	CASSMLARGLSQPQHF	TGTGCCAGTAGTATGTTGGCTAGGGGGCTCAGTCAGCCCCAGCATTTT
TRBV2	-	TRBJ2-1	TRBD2	CASSPGTSGRLDEQFF	TGTGCCAGCAGTCCCGGGACTAGCGGGAGACTCGATGAGCAGTTCTTC
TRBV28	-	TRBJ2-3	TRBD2	CASSLAGGPLDTQYF	TGTGCCAGCAGTTTAGCGGGGGGGCCGTTAGATACGCAGTATTTT
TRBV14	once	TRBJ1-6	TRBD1	CASSSDRGSGSPLHF	TGTGCCAGCAGCTCTGACAGGGGGTCTGGCTCACCCCTCCACTTT
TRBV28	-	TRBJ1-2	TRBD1	CASSLSGGFYGYTF	TGTGCCAGCAGTTTGTCAGGGGGTTTTTATGGCTACACCTTC
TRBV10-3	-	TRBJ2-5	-	CAIGTGYFETQYF	TGTGCCATCGGCACAGGGTATTTCGAGACCCAGTACTTC
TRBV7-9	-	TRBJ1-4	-	CASSRRTGPDKGRDEKLFF	TGTGCCAGCAGCCGGAGAACAGGGCCAGATAAAGGCAGGGATGAAAAACTGTTTTTT
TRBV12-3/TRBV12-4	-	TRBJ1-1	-	CASSFISTEAFF	TGTGCCAGCAGTTTTATTTCCACTGAAGCTTTCTTT
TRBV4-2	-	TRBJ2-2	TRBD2	CASSDGLAGGYTGELFF	TGTGCCAGCAGCGACGGACTAGCGGGGGGTTACACCGGGGAGCTGTTTTTT
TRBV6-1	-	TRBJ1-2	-	CASSDPTGFGYTF	TGTGCCAGCAGTGATCCTACAGGGTTTGGCTACACCTTC
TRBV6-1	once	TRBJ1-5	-	CASSEERGGNQPQHF	TGTGCCAGCAGTGAGGAAAGGGGTGGGAATCAGCCCCAGCATTTT